The clone carrying this T cell receptor (beta chain) came up a few times. The antigen remains undetermined. Tagging with unique molecular identifiers was applied to individual cDNA molecules. Each CDR3 protein is one row after TCRdb ran MiXCR on the 5' RACE reads. The sample yields over 50,000 distinct CDR3 sequences, 11% seen once. The sample comes from a study of early T cells in non-severe SARS-CoV-2 infection. Across the whole study: Bulk RNA from unsorted whole blood was sequenced; chains were unpaired. Study conclusions and caveats: In VDJdb matching, anti-spike CD8 responses were favored while private and CD4 specificities went missing.

This CDR3 contains 15 residues. CDR1 is LGHDT and CDR2 is YNNKEL in the germline V gene (reference sequence). V dropped 5 bases and J dropped 4; count of bases not matched to a gene: 6. The clonotype originates from an adult who was a healthcare worker with PCR-confirmed SARS-CoV-2 infection or an uninfected control (not recorded which). V gene TRBV3-1 combines with J gene TRBJ2-5, with 11 bases aligning to TRBD2. Sequenced: whole blood. In nucleotides, the CDR3 is TGTGCCAGCAGCTCTAGCGGGGGGATAGGAGAGACCCAGTACTTC. Amino acid sequence: CASSSSGGIGETQYF.